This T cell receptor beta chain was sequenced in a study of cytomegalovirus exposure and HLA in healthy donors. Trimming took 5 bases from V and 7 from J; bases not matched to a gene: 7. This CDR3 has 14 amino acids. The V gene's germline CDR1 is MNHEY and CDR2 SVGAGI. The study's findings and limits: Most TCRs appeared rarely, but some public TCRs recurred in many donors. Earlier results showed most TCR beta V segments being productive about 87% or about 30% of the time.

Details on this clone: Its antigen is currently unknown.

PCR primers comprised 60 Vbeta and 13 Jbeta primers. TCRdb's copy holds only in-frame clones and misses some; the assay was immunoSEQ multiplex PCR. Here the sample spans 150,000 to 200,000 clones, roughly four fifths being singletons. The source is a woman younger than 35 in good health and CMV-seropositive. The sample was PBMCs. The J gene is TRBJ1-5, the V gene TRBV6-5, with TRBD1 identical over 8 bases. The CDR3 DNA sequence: TGTGCCAGCAGTCTTCAGGGGGCAGACCAGCCCCAGCATTTT. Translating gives CASSLQGADQPQHF.